The source of this T cell receptor (beta chain) is a study of identical twins. Study results and caveats: Invariant MAIT and iNKT cells may have partly biased zero-insertion analyses.

V lost 4 bases and J lost 7; bases outside the gene matches: 4. The germline V gene encodes CDR1 SGHDN and CDR2 FVKESK. The CDR3 loop spans 15 amino acids. In its sample, this clonotype was seen a few times. Its antigen is unknown. TCRdb re-analysed the 5' RACE reads in MiXCR, keeping a single row per CDR3 protein. The repertoire holds under 500,000 distinct CDR3 sequences, with 13% to 15% as singletons. These data were also filed under a second study, of yellow fever vaccine responses in identical twins.

The sequence came from a young woman in good health. What was sequenced was CD4+ T cells sorted from blood. The chain uses TRBV14 and TRBJ2-1; 13 positions match TRBD2. CDR3 residues: CASSPRTSGGNEQFF. The CDR3 nucleotides read TGTGCCAGCAGCCCCAGGACTAGCGGGGGTAATGAGCAGTTCTTC.